This T cell receptor (beta chain) derives from a study of blood T cell repertoires in COVID-19. Profiled with immunoSEQ multiplex PCR; TCRdb holds only in-frame clones, not every one. The profile covers more than 200,000 clones, with roughly 87% appearing a single time and 10% to 12% taken by the ten largest. Specimen: PBMCs or T cells enriched from blood (not recorded which). This sequence originates from a man aged 30-40 years who had recovered from COVID-19.

This CDR3 reads CASSRETQYF. CDR3 coding DNA: TGTGCCAGCAGTCGGGAGACCCAGTACTTC. The chain employs TRBV12-3 or TRBV12-4 and TRBJ2-5; unclear D gene. The CDR3 consists of 10 residues. The germline V and J ends were trimmed by 5 bases and 5 bases, with 3 bases remaining between them.